This T cell receptor (beta chain) emerged from a study of beta chain features in type 1 diabetes. A sort by CD45RO/CCR7/CD25/CD127/CD95/CD27 yielded CD4+ naive, central memory, regulatory and stem cell-like memory cells. The CDR3 covers 14 residues. Looked up from germline, CDR1 is SGHNT and CDR2 is YYREEE (reference sequence). Trimming stripped 1 base from V and 6 bases from J, with 11 bases between. In this sample, this clone turned up a few times. The antigen is undetermined. Overall study results and limits: The similarity of naive, central memory and Treg TCRB repertoires appeared greater among patients than among healthy donors. There were fewer insertions and more deletions at the VDJ junctions of type 1 diabetes patients.

Sequencing targeted expressed TCRB transcripts, as all isolated RNA had been reverse transcribed. Naive, central memory and regulatory T cell samples produced a mean of about 4 million reads. Profiled with immunoSEQ multiplex PCR; TCRdb holds only in-frame clones, not every one. This table has 160,000 or so clones, approximately 9.9% appearing once. The source material was central memory CD4+ T cells from blood. The chain combines TRBV5-4 with TRBJ2-4, with a tentative D call TRBD2 (5 bases). The clonotype was recovered from a woman aged 18-30 years in good health. The CDR3 DNA is TGTGCCAGCAGCTTGTACTCCCGGGGAAACATTCAGTACTTC. Its protein product is CASSLYSRGNIQYF.